A selection of T cell receptor beta chains follows, all from one sample in a study of blood T cell repertoires in COVID-19. Libraries were prepared by immunoSEQ multiplex PCR; TCRdb keeps only in-frame clonotypes and omits some of them. The repertoire includes fewer than 300,000 clones, over 70% of them detected once, and around 3.2% sits in the top ten. Input material: peripheral blood. Receptors originate from a woman at least 80 years old with acute or convalescent COVID-19. Each CDR3 is given with its conserved first and last residue. Fields, in order: V gene, CDR3 protein.

>TRBV2
CASSPRGGQTTNYGYTF
>TRBV2
CASSERGTSHNEQFF
>TRBV27
CASRPMRGSTDTQYF
>TRBV2
CASSEGAGRDTEAFF
>TRBV27
CASRLDRGKNTGELFF
>TRBV19
CASSIEDRLGSQPQHF
>TRBV9
CASSVQPSGGRETQYF
>TRBV20-1
CSARFDTEAFF
>TRBV7-9
CASRTTLAGAFRDEQFF
>TRBV3-1/TRBV3-2
CASSQDRGQPQHF
>TRBV15
CATSRELRGEQYF
>TRBV2
CASKVSEGKPQHF
>TRBV10-1
CASRAHREGNEKLFF
>TRBV27
CASSWTSGGTGELFF
>TRBV7-2
CASSSSARDYGYTF
>TRBV11-2
CASSLDRDNQPQHF
>TRBV2
CASDQVGTRINEQFF
>TRBV5-1
CASSWTSGGRGTDTQYF
>TRBV7-9
CASIATGTSGYEQYF
>TRBV4-1
CASSQASTGGTYEQYF
>TRBV21-1
CASRTLQGADEQFF
>TRBV6-6
CASTKDSVNTEAFF
>TRBV3-1/TRBV3-2
CASSQDLLSTGGNGYTF
>TRBV5-4
CASSILAGGLTYNEQFF
>TRBV2
CASSMERSSYNEQFF
>TRBV5-6
CASSLNQGISPLHF
>TRBV3-1/TRBV3-2
CASSQGAWEKLFF
>TRBV1
CTSSQDWGQGKVMNTEAFF
>TRBV24-1
CATSHPPPSTYEQYF
>TRBV7-9
CASSPRGRTYEQYF
>TRBV30
CACIRGREQFF
>TRBV2
CASSLQGNLGEQYF
>TRBV6-5
CASSYSDIPYGYTF
>TRBV28
CASSLTARISNQPQHF
>TRBV5-1
CASSSGGTSANNEQFF